This TCR beta chain originates from a study of preoperative IRX-2 immunotherapy in early breast cancer. The junction had 9 bases not matched to a gene; V was cut back by 7 bases and J by 7 bases. Per germline, CDR1 ENHRY and CDR2 SYGVKD. The CDR3 is 14 residues long. As to treatment: preoperative locoregional IRX-2 cytokine immunotherapy. Preoperative locoregional IRX-2 cytokine immunotherapy was tested in the phase Ib source study. Assay: immunoSEQ multiplex PCR; the TCRdb copy retains only in-frame clones and omits some. Of about 19,000 clones listed, around four fifths are singletons. This sequence was found in a human donor with breast cancer. This chain uses TRBV10-3 with TRBJ2-2; 7 bases are shared with TRBD2. Sequencing was performed on lymph node tissue, taken after IRX-2 immunotherapy. As DNA, the CDR3 is TGTGCCATCACAGAGGGGAGGGACGGCGGGGAGCTGTTTTTT. Protein sequence: CAITEGRDGGELFF.